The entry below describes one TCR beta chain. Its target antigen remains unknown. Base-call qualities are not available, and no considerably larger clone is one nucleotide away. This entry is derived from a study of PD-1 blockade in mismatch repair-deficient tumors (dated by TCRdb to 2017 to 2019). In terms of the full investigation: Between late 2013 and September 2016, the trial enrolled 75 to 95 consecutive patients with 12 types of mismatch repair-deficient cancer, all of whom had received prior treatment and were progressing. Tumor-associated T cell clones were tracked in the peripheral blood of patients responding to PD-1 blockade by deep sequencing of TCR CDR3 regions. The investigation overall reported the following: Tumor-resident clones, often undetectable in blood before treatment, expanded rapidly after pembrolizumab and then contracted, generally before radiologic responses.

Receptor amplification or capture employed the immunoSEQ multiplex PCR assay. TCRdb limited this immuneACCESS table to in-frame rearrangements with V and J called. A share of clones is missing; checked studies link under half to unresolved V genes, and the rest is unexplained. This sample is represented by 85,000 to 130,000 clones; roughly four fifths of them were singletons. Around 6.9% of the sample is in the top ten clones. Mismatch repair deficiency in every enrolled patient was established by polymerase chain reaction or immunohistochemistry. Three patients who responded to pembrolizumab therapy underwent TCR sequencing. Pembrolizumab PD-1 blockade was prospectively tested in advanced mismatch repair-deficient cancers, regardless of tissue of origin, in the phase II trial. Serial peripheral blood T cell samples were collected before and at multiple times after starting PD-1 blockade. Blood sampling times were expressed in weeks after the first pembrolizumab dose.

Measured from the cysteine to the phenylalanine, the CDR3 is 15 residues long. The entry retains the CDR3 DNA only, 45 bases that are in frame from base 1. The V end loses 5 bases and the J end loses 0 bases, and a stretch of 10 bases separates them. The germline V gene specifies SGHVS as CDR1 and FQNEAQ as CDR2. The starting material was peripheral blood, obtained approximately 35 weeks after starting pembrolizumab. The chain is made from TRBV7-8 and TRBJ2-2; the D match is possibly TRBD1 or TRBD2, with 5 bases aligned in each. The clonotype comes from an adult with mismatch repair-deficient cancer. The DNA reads TGTGCCAGCAGCCCGGGACGTGCGAACACCGGGGAGCTGTTTTTT. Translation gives CASSPGRANTGELFF.